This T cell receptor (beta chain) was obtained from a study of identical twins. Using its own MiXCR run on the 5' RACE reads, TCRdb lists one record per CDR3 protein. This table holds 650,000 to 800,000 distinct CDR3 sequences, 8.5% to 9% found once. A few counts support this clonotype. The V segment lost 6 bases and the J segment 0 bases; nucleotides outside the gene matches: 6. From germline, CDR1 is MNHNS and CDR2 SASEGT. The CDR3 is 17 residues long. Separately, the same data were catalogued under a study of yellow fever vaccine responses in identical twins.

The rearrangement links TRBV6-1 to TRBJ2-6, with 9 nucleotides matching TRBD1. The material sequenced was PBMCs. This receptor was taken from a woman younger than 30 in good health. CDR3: CASRPGQGNSGANVLTF. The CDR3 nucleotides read TGTGCCAGCAGACCGGGACAGGGAAACTCTGGGGCCAACGTCCTGACTTTC.